The 30 T cell receptor beta chains given below trace back to one sample, sequenced in a study of T cells in Graves' hyperthyroidism and ophthalmopathy. RNA transcripts served as the template for amplifying TCR beta CDR3 regions. The TCR CDR3 first-round RT-PCR relied on the HTBI primer set. MiXCR was run by TCRdb on the multiplex PCR reads, yielding one entry per CDR3 protein. The sample comprises roughly 570,000 distinct CDR3 sequences, roughly 50% of which are singletons, and roughly 19% rests with the top ten. Input material: peripheral blood or thyroid tissue (not recorded which). The receptors shown here come from an adult woman with Graves' disease, either hyperthyroidism or ophthalmopathy (not recorded which).

On this clonotype itself: This CDR3 fails to terminate in the conserved phenylalanine or tryptophan, so it likely reflects a read error. The limits of the CDR3 on the DNA are not certain, so only TCRdb's listed CDR3 is given. The rearrangement joins TRBV7-8 to TRBJ2-5; the table's D call of TRBD1 was not tested on the DNA. The CDR3 contains 9 residues when both ends are counted. The germline V gene has CDR1 SGHVS and CDR2 FQNEAQ. CDR3 protein: CASSSRDTA.

This clonotype showed up just a few times. The V gene is TRBV2, the J gene TRBJ1-5; D call uncertain. Germline CDR1 and CDR2: SNHLY and FYNNEI. V was pared by 0 bases and J by 7 bases, with 13 bases between. The length of the CDR3 is 15 residues. CDR3: CASSEAYERQQPQHF. CDR3 nucleotide sequence: TGTGCCAGCAGTGAAGCCTACGAGCGCCAGCAGCCCCAGCATTTT.

A single count supports this clonotype. A much bigger clone sits one base away, suggesting this may be a read error. The chain links TRBV25-1 to TRBJ1-1; D gene uncertain. This CDR3 has 14 amino acids. CDR1 is MGHDK and CDR2 is SYGVNS in the germline V gene. CDR3 region: CASSESYSYTEALF. As DNA, the CDR3 is TGTGCCAGCAGTGAATCCTACAGCTACACTGAAGCTCTCTTT.

Worth noting for this clonotype: One end of the junction varies from germline; a read error may be responsible. J is TRBJ2-2 and V is TRBV7-3; TRBD1 agrees at 8 bases. This CDR3 region has 15 residues. Germline V gives CDR1 SGHTA, CDR2 FQGTGA. The CDR3, as DNA: TGTGCCAGCAGCCCAGGGGGCGCGGACACTGGGGAGCTGTTTTTT. It encodes CASSPGGADTGELFF.

This chain uses TRBV2 with TRBJ2-5; 7 bases are shared with TRBD1. Losses at the gene ends were 7 bases for V and 7 bases for J; bases not matched to a gene: 9. The germline CDR1 and CDR2 sequences are SNHLY and FYNNEI. There are 13 residues in the CDR3. The CDR3 is CASTPDRDGTQYF. Here the CDR3 DNA reads TGTGCCAGCACACCCGACAGGGACGGGACCCAGTACTTC.

This clonotype showed up many times. The rearrangement links TRBV29-1 to TRBJ1-2; 7 bases are a match to TRBD1. Looked up from germline, CDR1 is SQVTM and CDR2 is ANQGSEA. The V and J ends lost 4 bases and 6 bases, in that order; junction bases with no gene match: 5. The CDR3 has 12 residues. CDR3 sequence reads: CSVVRGLNGYTF. In DNA form, the CDR3 reads TGCAGCGTTGTTAGGGGGCTCAATGGCTACACCTTC.

As to this clonotype: At one of its ends the junction is not consistent with the germline gene, which may arise from a read error. This chain links TRBV29-1 with TRBJ1-2; D is perhaps TRBD1 (6 bases). This CDR3 contains 11 residues. Germline lookup yields CDR1 SQVTM and CDR2 ANQGSEA. For the CDR3, the DNA is TGCAGCGTTGACCGCGGGGGCCTTATTCCCTTC. Encoded protein: CSVDRGGLIPF.

The sample holds many counts of this clonotype. The genes are TRBV7-9 and TRBJ2-2; 11 bases line up with TRBD2. CDR1 is SEHNR, CDR2 FQNEAQ, per germline (reference sequence). This CDR3 has 16 residues. The V gene end was trimmed by 5 bases and the J gene end by 8 bases; junction bases not matched to a gene: 10. The CDR3 loop reads CASSPPLAGASGELFF. Written as DNA, the CDR3 is TGTGCCAGCAGCCCGCCACTAGCGGGAGCTTCAGGGGAGCTGTTTTTT.

This clonotype has ten or more counts. V and J are TRBV9 and TRBJ1-2, with D possibly being TRBD1 (6 bases). The CDR3 spans 14 residues. The germline gives CDR1 SGDLS, CDR2 YYNGEE. V was trimmed by 0 bases and J by 2 bases, leaving 8 bases between them. The CDR3 is CASSVGGANYGYTF. CDR3 DNA sequence: TGTGCCAGCAGCGTAGGGGGGGCCAACTATGGCTACACCTTC.

The J gene is TRBJ2-2, the V gene TRBV7-7; D ambiguous. Germline assignment: CDR1 SSHAT and CDR2 FNYEAQ (reference sequence). V was cut by 4 bases and J by 4 bases, with 10 bases left in between. The CDR3 totals 14 residues. CDR3 sequence (DNA): TGTGCCAGCAGCTCCGACAAGGGCACCGGGGAGCTGTTTTTT. It codes for CASSSDKGTGELFF.

The chain uses TRBV20-1 and TRBJ2-5; 8 nucleotides align to TRBD1. This CDR3 has 12 amino acids. Germline assignment: CDR1 DFQATT and CDR2 SNEGSKA (reference sequence). The CDR3 spells CRAWTGQEAQYF. CDR3 in DNA: TGCAGAGCTTGGACAGGGCAGGAGGCCCAGTACTTC.

Comment on this clonotype: The missing conserved phenylalanine or tryptophan at the end of this CDR3 makes a read error likely. Because the CDR3's place on the DNA is in doubt, the DNA is left out and the CDR3 is given as listed by TCRdb. The rearrangement joins TRBV20-1 to TRBJ1-2; the table's D call, TRBD1, has no DNA check behind it. In germline, CDR1 is DFQATT, CDR2 SNEGSKA (reference sequence). Both ends counted, the CDR3 spans 10 residues. This CDR3 is CSAGGPKHSY.

This clonotype was picked up a small number of times. The CDR3 reads CASSEYGNQPQHF. DNA for the CDR3: TGTGCCAGCAGTGAATATGGGAATCAGCCCCAGCATTTT. V is TRBV6-1 and J is TRBJ1-5, with no clear D. Germline values: CDR1 MNHNS, CDR2 SASEGT. CDR3 size: 13 residues. With 2 bases removed from V and 4 bases from J, the gap between germline ends came to 6 bases.

A single count supports this clonotype. The chain is built from TRBV15 and TRBJ2-1; perhaps D is TRBD1 or TRBD2 (6 bases each). Trimming removed 8 bases from V and 2 bases from J, with 16 bases in between. This CDR3 is 15 amino acids long. CDR1 and CDR2 (germline): LNHNV, YYDKDF (reference sequence). The chain's CDR3 is CATEEGGATYNEQFF. For the CDR3, the DNA is TGTGCCACCGAGGAGGGGGGAGCGACCTACAATGAGCAGTTCTTC. Supplemented by reference TRBV15 and TRBJ2-1, the full variable domain reads DAMVIQNPRYQVTQFGKPVTLSCSQTLNHNVMYWYQQKSSQAPKLLFHYYDKDFNNEADTPDNFQSRRPNTSFCFLDIRSPGLGDTAMYLCATEEGGATYNEQFFGPGTRLTVL.

Ten or more counts support this clonotype. The rearrangement links TRBV19 to TRBJ2-7; D unclear. The CDR3 length is 13 residues. V lost 2 bases to trimming and J lost 3 bases, with 8 bases between them. Germline CDR1 LNHDA, CDR2 SQIVND (reference sequence). The CDR3 loop is CASSIRVYYEQYF. The DNA for the CDR3 is TGTGCCAGTAGTATAAGAGTTTACTACGAGCAGTACTTC.

This clonotype was seen ten or more times. The chain joins TRBV7-9 to TRBJ2-7; 10 bases line up with TRBD1. The CDR3 extends over 14 amino acids. In germline, CDR1 is SEHNR, CDR2 FQNEAQ (reference sequence). The V and J ends lost 5 bases and 3 bases, in that order; junction bases with no gene match: 4. CDR3 DNA: TGTGCCAGCAGCAACCGGGACAGGGGCTACGAGCAGTACTTC. Translated: CASSNRDRGYEQYF.

This clonotype was detected only a few times. The chain links TRBV10-3 to TRBJ2-5, with 8 bases matching TRBD1. V lost 3 bases to trimming and J lost 5 bases; unmatched junction nucleotides: 17. CDR1 ENHRY and CDR2 SYGVKD come from the germline V gene. CDR3 length: 18 amino acids. The CDR3, as DNA: TGTGCCATCAGTGATCCCACGCTAACAGGGGGGATGATGGAGACCCAGTACTTC. Protein sequence: CAISDPTLTGGMMETQYF.

The rearrangement links TRBV10-1 to TRBJ2-5; 10 positions agree with TRBD2. CDR1 WNHNN and CDR2 SYGVQD come from the germline V gene (reference sequence). Losses at the gene ends were 2 bases for V and 4 bases for J; bases not matched to a gene: 1. This CDR3 has 14 residues. In DNA, the CDR3 is TGCGCCAGCAGTGAGGGGACTAGCGTAGAGACCCAGTACTTC. This sequence encodes CASSEGTSVETQYF.

The chain joins TRBV15 to TRBJ2-2; 13 nucleotides match TRBD2. Looked up from germline, CDR1 is LNHNV and CDR2 is YYDKDF (reference sequence). The CDR3 is 18 residues long. Losses at the gene ends were 0 bases for V and 3 bases for J; bases not matched to a gene: 4. CDR3: CATSRDRTSGGYTGELFF. CDR3 in DNA: TGTGCCACCAGCAGAGATCGGACTAGCGGGGGATACACCGGGGAGCTGTTTTTT. Looking up the rest from reference TRBV15 and TRBJ2-2 gives the full variable domain: DAMVIQNPRYQVTQFGKPVTLSCSQTLNHNVMYWYQQKSSQAPKLLFHYYDKDFNNEADTPDNFQSRRPNTSFCFLDIRSPGLGDTAMYLCATSRDRTSGGYTGELFFGEGSRLTVL.

The chain employs TRBV7-8 and TRBJ2-1; 10 nucleotides match TRBD2. The germline V gene has CDR1 SGHVS and CDR2 FQNEAQ. The CDR3 spans 15 residues. In DNA, the CDR3 is TGTGCTAGTAACCGACAGGCTAGCGGGAGTTATGAGCAGTTCTTC. The encoded protein is CASNRQASGSYEQFF. Supplemented by reference TRBV7-8 and TRBJ2-1, the full variable domain reads GAGVSQSPRYKVAKRGQDVALRCDPISGHVSLFWYQQALGQGPEFLTYFQNEAQLDKSGLPSDRFFAERPEGSVSTLKIQRTQQEDSAVYLCASNRQASGSYEQFFGPGTRLTVL.

This chain uses TRBV5-1 with TRBJ2-5; a possible D gene is TRBD1 (6 bases). The CDR3 runs 13 residues. Germline assignment: CDR1 SGHRS and CDR2 YFSETQ. Trimming pared 4 bases from V and 5 bases from J, leaving 12 bases between. CDR3 DNA sequence: TGCGCCAGCAGCGTTCAGGGGTGGGAGACCCAGTACTTC. Its protein is CASSVQGWETQYF.

This clonotype came up many times. The CDR3 DNA sequence: TGTGCCAGCAGGTTGCGCGGGACAGGTATCGCCTACGAGCAGTACTTC. Its translation: CASRLRGTGIAYEQYF. The rearrangement joins TRBV6-5 to TRBJ2-7, with 8 positions matching TRBD1. CDR1 is MNHEY and CDR2 is SVGAGI in the germline V gene. With V trimmed by 6 bases and J by 2 bases, 12 bases remained unmatched. The CDR3 contains 16 residues.

This clonotype was detected ten times or more. The V gene is TRBV7-9, the J gene TRBJ1-4, with D unresolved. Trimming stripped 3 bases from V and 7 bases from J, with 15 bases between. The germline V gene encodes CDR1 SEHNR and CDR2 FQNEAQ (reference sequence). The CDR3 consists of 15 residues. In DNA, the CDR3 is TGTGCCAGCAGCTTTTCGGTGGGATTGGGTGAAAAACTGTTTTTT. Translated: CASSFSVGLGEKLFF.

This clonotype was found many times. The chain is built from TRBV7-6 and TRBJ1-5; no clear D. Germline lookup yields CDR1 SGHVS and CDR2 FNYEAQ. CDR3 size: 13 residues. Trimming took 5 bases from V and 5 from J, leaving 10 bases between them. The CDR3 reads CASSPRPDQPQHF. Here the CDR3 DNA reads TGTGCCAGCAGCCCCAGGCCCGATCAGCCCCAGCATTTT. The full variable domain, in which reference TRBV7-6 and TRBJ1-5 provide the parts outside the CDR3, is GAGVSQSPRYKVTKRGQDVALRCDPISGHVSLYWYRQALGQGPEFLTYFNYEAQQDKSGLPNDRFSAERPEGSISTLTIQRTEQRDSAMYRCASSPRPDQPQHFGDGTRLSIL.

This sequence joins TRBV19 and TRBJ1-4; D may be TRBD1 (5 bases). Trimming pared 7 bases from V and 10 bases from J, leaving 22 bases between. Germline assignment: CDR1 LNHDA and CDR2 SQIVND (reference sequence). The CDR3 consists of 15 residues. The CDR3 loop reads CASNGGEVGKRKLFF. CDR3 nucleotide sequence: TGTGCCAGTAACGGAGGGGAAGTGGGGAAAAGAAAACTGTTTTTT.

The chain is built from TRBV7-2 and TRBJ2-5; TRBD2 matches 8 bases. The V gene's germline CDR1 is SGHTA and CDR2 FQGNSA. The CDR3 has 16 amino acids. After removal of 2 bases from V and 5 bases from J, the junction contained 10 bases not matched to a gene. CDR3 residues: CASSLSHSSSGETQYF. The CDR3 nucleotides read TGTGCCAGCAGCTTATCTCATTCGTCTAGCGGGGAGACCCAGTACTTC.

The V call is TRBV19, the J call TRBJ2-2; possibly TRBD2 for D (6 bases). This CDR3 spans 18 amino acids. Looked up from germline, CDR1 is LNHDA and CDR2 is SQIVND (reference sequence). The germline V and J ends were trimmed by 4 bases and 3 bases, with 21 bases remaining between them. The CDR3 bases are TGTGCCAGTAGTACCGGCCCGGGAGATATCGGCTACACCGGGGAGCTGTTTTTT. This sequence encodes CASSTGPGDIGYTGELFF.

The chain joins TRBV2 to TRBJ1-2; TRBD1 aligns across 9 bases. J was trimmed by 5 bases and V by 8 bases; bases with no gene match: 6. The CDR3 sequence is 13 residues long. Per germline, CDR1 SNHLY and CDR2 FYNNEI. DNA of the CDR3: TGTGCCAGCGTAGGACAGGGGAATTATGGCTACACCTTC. Translated: CASVGQGNYGYTF.

V is TRBV7-8 and J is TRBJ1-1; D remains unclear. V was cut by 5 bases and J by 4 bases, with 14 bases left in between. Germline V CDR1 and CDR2: SGHVS, FQNEAQ. This CDR3 contains 14 residues. The DNA for the CDR3 is TGTGCCAGCAGCCGGGGAGTGGTGGGCACTGAAGCTTTCTTT. Protein: CASSRGVVGTEAFF.

This chain connects TRBV20-1 to TRBJ2-7; 7 nucleotides line up with TRBD2. Germline V CDR1 and CDR2: DFQATT, SNEGSKA (reference sequence). The CDR3 totals 13 residues. With 6 bases clipped from V and 2 bases from J, the junction kept 7 bases outside the gene matches. The CDR3 nucleotides read TGCAGTGCGCAGTTGGGGGGGACCTACGAGCAGTACTTC. Amino acids: CSAQLGGTYEQYF.